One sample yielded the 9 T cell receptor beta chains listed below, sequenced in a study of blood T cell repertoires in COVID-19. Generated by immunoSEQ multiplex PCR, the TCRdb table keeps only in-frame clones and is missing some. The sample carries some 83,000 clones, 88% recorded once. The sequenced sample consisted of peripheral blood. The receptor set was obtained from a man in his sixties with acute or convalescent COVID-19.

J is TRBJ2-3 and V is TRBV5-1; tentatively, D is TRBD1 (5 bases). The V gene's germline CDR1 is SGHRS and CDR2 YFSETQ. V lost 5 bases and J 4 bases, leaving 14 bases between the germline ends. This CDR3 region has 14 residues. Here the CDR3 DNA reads TGCGCCAGCAGTAAAGGGGATCAAGCAGATACGCAGTATTTT. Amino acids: CASSKGDQADTQYF.

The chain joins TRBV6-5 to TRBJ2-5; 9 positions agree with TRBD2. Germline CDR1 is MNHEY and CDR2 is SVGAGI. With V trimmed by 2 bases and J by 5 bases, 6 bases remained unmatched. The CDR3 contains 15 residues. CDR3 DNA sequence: TGTGCCAGCAGTTACGGAGGCGGGAGGGTGGAGACCCAGTACTTC. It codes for CASSYGGGRVETQYF.

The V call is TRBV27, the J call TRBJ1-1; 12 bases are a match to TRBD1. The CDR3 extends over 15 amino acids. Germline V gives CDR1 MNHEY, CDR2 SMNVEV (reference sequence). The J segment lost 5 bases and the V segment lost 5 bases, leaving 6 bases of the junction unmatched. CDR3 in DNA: TGTGCCAGCAGTCCCGGGACAGGGGGCTGGACTGAAGCTTTCTTT. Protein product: CASSPGTGGWTEAFF.

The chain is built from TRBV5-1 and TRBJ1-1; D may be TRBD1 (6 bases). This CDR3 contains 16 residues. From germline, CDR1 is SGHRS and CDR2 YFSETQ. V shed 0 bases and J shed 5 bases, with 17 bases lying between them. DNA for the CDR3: TGCGCCAGCAGCTTGGCTCCGGGGGGAAGGGGGACTGAAGCTTTCTTT. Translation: CASSLAPGGRGTEAFF. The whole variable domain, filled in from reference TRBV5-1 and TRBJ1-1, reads KAGVTQTPRYLIKTRGQQVTLSCSPISGHRSVSWYQQTPGQGLQFLFEYFSETQRNKGNFPGRFSGRQFSNSRSEMNVSTLELGDSALYLCASSLAPGGRGTEAFFGQGTRLTVV.

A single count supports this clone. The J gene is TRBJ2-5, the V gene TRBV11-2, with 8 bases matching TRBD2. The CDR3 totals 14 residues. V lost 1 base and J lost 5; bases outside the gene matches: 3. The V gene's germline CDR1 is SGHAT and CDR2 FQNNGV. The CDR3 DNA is TGTGCCAGCAGCTTAGTGGGACTAGGTGAGACCCAGTACTTC. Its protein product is CASSLVGLGETQYF.

CDR3 DNA: TGTGCCAGCAGCCGACAGGGGTTCACTGAAGCTTTCTTT. Protein product: CASSRQGFTEAFF. This chain joins TRBV6-5 and TRBJ1-1, with TRBD1 matching over 8 bases. V was pared by 6 bases and J by 4 bases, with 4 bases of the junction left unmatched. The CDR3 is 13 residues long. The germline gives CDR1 MNHEY, CDR2 SVGAGI.

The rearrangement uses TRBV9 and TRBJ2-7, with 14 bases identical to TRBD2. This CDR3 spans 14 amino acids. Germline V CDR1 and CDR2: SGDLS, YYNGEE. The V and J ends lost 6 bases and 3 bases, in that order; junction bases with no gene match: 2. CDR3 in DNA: TGTGCCAGCAACGGGACTAGCGGGAGCTACGAGCAGTACTTC. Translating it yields CASNGTSGSYEQYF.

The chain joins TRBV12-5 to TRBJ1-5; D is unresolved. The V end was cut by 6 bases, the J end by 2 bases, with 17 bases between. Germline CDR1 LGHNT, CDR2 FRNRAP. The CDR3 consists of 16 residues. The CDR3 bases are TGTGCTAGTGGCACTCGTTTGTGGGAGGGCAATCAGCCCCAGCATTTT. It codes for CASGTRLWEGNQPQHF.

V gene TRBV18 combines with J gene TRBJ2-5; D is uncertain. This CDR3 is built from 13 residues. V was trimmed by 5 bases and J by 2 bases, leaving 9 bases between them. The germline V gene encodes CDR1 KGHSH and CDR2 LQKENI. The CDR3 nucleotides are TGTGCCAGCTCAATAGAGCTACAAGAGACCCAGTACTTC. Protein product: CASSIELQETQYF.